The rows below give T cell receptor beta chains drawn from one sample of a study of blood T cells in healthy people across ages. MiXCR, applied by TCRdb to the 5' RACE reads, yields one record per CDR3 protein. The repertoire holds about 580,000 distinct CDR3 sequences, with roughly 43% as singletons. The sequenced sample was blood. Every receptor here comes from a man older than 75 in good health. The CDR3 runs from the conserved cysteine through the conserved F or W. A D gene is named only where the DNA matches it firmly. Expanded clones are given a class, and other clones once, few, many or no size at all.

D gene	J gene	clone size	V gene	CDR3 protein	CDR3 DNA
-	TRBJ2-1	-	TRBV18	CASSPQGYEQFF	TGTGCCAGCTCGCCACAGGGTTATGAGCAGTTCTTC
-	TRBJ2-1	-	TRBV29-1	CSVDDLAVRDEQFF	TGCAGCGTTGATGATCTGGCCGTAAGGGATGAGCAGTTCTTC
-	TRBJ1-2	-	TRBV5-1	CASSFVKGNYGYTF	TGCGCCAGCAGCTTCGTCAAGGGGAACTATGGCTACACCTTC
-	TRBJ2-3	-	TRBV2	CASSVGVPDTQYF	TGTGCCAGCAGTGTAGGGGTTCCTGATACGCAGTATTTT
-	TRBJ2-7	few	TRBV9	CASSVGPGRGYEQYF	TGTGCCAGCAGCGTGGGGCCAGGCCGGGGCTACGAGCAGTACTTC
-	TRBJ2-3	few	TRBV7-2	CASSRNNPAVTDTQYF	TGTGCCAGCAGCCGAAACAACCCCGCTGTCACAGATACGCAGTATTTT
TRBD2	TRBJ2-4	few	TRBV20-1	CSARRRETDKNIQYF	TGCAGTGCCCGACGGCGGGAGACGGACAAAAACATTCAGTACTTC
-	TRBJ1-6	-	TRBV7-9	CASSLRDTINSPLHF	TGTGCCAGCAGCTTACGAGACACTATTAATTCACCCCTCCACTTT
-	TRBJ2-3	-	TRBV7-9	CASSQGAGRAQYF	TGTGCCAGCAGCCAGGGTGCAGGGAGAGCGCAGTATTTT
TRBD2	TRBJ2-4	-	TRBV4-3	CASSQERGAGAVKNIQYF	TGCGCCAGCAGCCAAGAAAGGGGAGCGGGAGCGGTCAAAAACATTCAGTACTTC
-	TRBJ1-2	few	TRBV6-2/TRBV6-3	CASSTGRNYGYTF	TGTGCCAGCAGCACGGGACGGAACTATGGCTACACCTTC
-	TRBJ2-3	-	TRBV4-3	CASSQGDNPSTDTQYF	TGCGCCAGCAGCCAGGGGGACAACCCTAGCACAGATACGCAGTATTTT
-	TRBJ1-2	-	TRBV10-3	CAISGSRAEYGYTF	TGTGCCATCAGTGGTAGCAGGGCGGAGTATGGCTACACCTTC
-	TRBJ2-7	few	TRBV7-2	CASRPHSGGTYEQYF	TGTGCCAGCAGGCCTCATAGCGGTGGAACCTACGAGCAGTACTTC
TRBD1	TRBJ1-2	-	TRBV6-5	CASSNRDRVVEGYTF	TGTGCCAGCAGTAACCGGGACAGGGTAGTCGAGGGCTACACCTTC
TRBD2	TRBJ2-1	-	TRBV4-3	CASSQDTGLVNNEQFF	TGCGCCAGCAGCCAAGATACGGGACTAGTTAACAATGAGCAGTTCTTC
-	TRBJ2-3	-	TRBV6-5	CASSYGAGVGYTDTQYF	TGTGCCAGCAGTTACGGAGCCGGGGTAGGTTACACAGATACGCAGTATTTT
-	TRBJ1-2	-	TRBV7-9	CASSPRTAPNYGYTF	TGTGCCAGCAGCCCCCGGACAGCCCCAAACTATGGCTACACCTTC
-	TRBJ2-7	-	TRBV7-2	CASSEGWGSYEQYF	TGTGCCAGCAGTGAAGGGTGGGGGTCCTACGAGCAGTACTTC
-	TRBJ1-6	few	TRBV7-3	CASSFRQNNSPLHF	TGTGCCAGCAGCTTCAGACAGAATAATTCACCCCTCCACTTT
-	TRBJ1-6	few	TRBV25-1	CASSGGTVRSPLHF	TGTGCCAGCAGCGGGGGCACCGTCCGTTCACCCCTCCACTTT
-	TRBJ2-3	-	TRBV20-1	CSAKGRSGTDTQYF	TGCAGTGCGAAGGGGCGTAGCGGCACAGATACGCAGTATTTT
-	TRBJ2-3	-	TRBV6-6	CASSPSTITTDTQYF	TGTGCCAGCAGCCCCTCGACTATCACCACAGATACGCAGTATTTT
-	TRBJ2-7	once	TRBV28	CASSLFRVRRQADHEQYF	TGTGCCAGCAGTTTGTTTCGCGTGAGGCGACAGGCTGACCACGAGCAGTACTTC
TRBD1	TRBJ2-7	once	TRBV12-3/TRBV12-4	CASSPRGLGYEQYF	TGTGCCAGCAGTCCCAGGGGGCTGGGCTACGAGCAGTACTTC
-	TRBJ2-3	few	TRBV20-1	CSARDVNTDTQYF	TGCAGTGCTAGAGATGTCAACACAGATACGCAGTATTTT
-	TRBJ1-1	once	TRBV7-3	CASSPGVGTEAFF	TGTGCCAGCAGCCCCGGAGTAGGAACTGAAGCTTTCTTT
TRBD1	TRBJ2-3	many	TRBV6-5	CASSKGQGISTDTQYF	TGTGCCAGCAGTAAGGGACAGGGCATTAGCACAGATACGCAGTATTTT
-	TRBJ2-5	-	TRBV6-2/TRBV6-3	CASSYFGPAGTQYF	TGTGCCAGCAGTTACTTCGGCCCGGCAGGGACCCAGTACTTC
TRBD2	TRBJ2-4	-	TRBV5-4	CASSLGLAGDGAKNIQYF	TGTGCCAGCAGCTTGGGACTAGCGGGGGATGGAGCCAAAAACATTCAGTACTTC
-	TRBJ2-1	-	TRBV6-5	CASRINSDPNEQFF	TGTGCCAGCAGGATAAACAGTGACCCCAATGAGCAGTTCTTC
TRBD1	TRBJ2-5	-	TRBV11-2	CASSLDQGARQTQYF	TGTGCCAGCAGCTTAGATCAGGGGGCGAGGCAGACCCAGTACTTC
-	TRBJ2-3	-	TRBV9	CASSAGRGPTDTQYF	TGTGCCAGCAGCGCGGGCCGGGGGCCCACAGATACGCAGTATTTT
TRBD1	TRBJ1-2	-	TRBV14	CASSQEGQGRSYTF	TGTGCCAGCAGCCAAGAGGGACAGGGTCGGAGCTACACCTTC
-	TRBJ2-5	-	TRBV9	CASSPAPRTQETQYF	TGTGCCAGCAGCCCCGCGCCGCGGACACAAGAGACCCAGTACTTC
-	TRBJ2-3	-	TRBV21-1	CASSCPGTEPKGDTQYF	TGTGCCAGCAGCTGCCCCGGGACTGAGCCTAAGGGAGATACGCAGTATTTT
-	TRBJ2-5	few	TRBV12-3/TRBV12-4	CASSFYGGETQYF	TGTGCCAGCAGTTTTTATGGGGGGGAGACCCAGTACTTC
-	TRBJ2-7	few	TRBV7-2	CASSPPSANAYEQYF	TGTGCCAGCAGCCCTCCCTCGGCTAACGCCTACGAGCAGTACTTC
TRBD2	TRBJ2-7	-	TRBV4-2	CASSQEGGRAYEQYF	TGTGCCAGCAGCCAAGAGGGCGGGAGAGCCTACGAGCAGTACTTC
-	TRBJ2-7	-	TRBV7-2	CASSLVEWSEQYF	TGTGCCAGCAGCTTAGTGGAATGGAGCGAGCAGTACTTC
-	TRBJ1-2	-	TRBV6-6	CACSLGPGYGYTF	TGTGCCTGCAGTCTAGGACCGGGCTATGGCTACACCTTC
-	TRBJ2-3	many	TRBV7-2	CASSPRMGTDTQYF	TGTGCCAGCAGCCCCCGGATGGGCACAGATACGCAGTATTTT
-	TRBJ2-5	few	TRBV6-6	CASSDRVEETQYF	TGTGCCAGCAGTGACCGGGTCGAAGAGACCCAGTACTTC
-	TRBJ2-1	few	TRBV20-1	CSASWRAYNEQFF	TGCAGTGCTAGCTGGCGGGCCTACAATGAGCAGTTCTTC
-	TRBJ1-3	-	TRBV6-2/TRBV6-3	CASSYRRSSGNTIYF	TGTGCCAGCAGTTACCGTCGCAGCTCTGGAAACACCATATATTTT
-	TRBJ1-2	few	TRBV20-1	CSAEPGARYTF	TGCAGTGCTGAACCAGGAGCCCGGTACACCTTC
-	TRBJ2-3	-	TRBV7-3	CASSLRWSTDTQYF	TGTGCCAGCAGCCTCAGGTGGAGCACAGATACGCAGTATTTT
TRBD1	TRBJ2-5	few	TRBV4-3	CASSQGVDRIQETQYF	TGCGCCAGCAGCCAAGGGGTGGACAGGATCCAAGAGACCCAGTACTTC
-	TRBJ2-5	-	TRBV21-1	CASSKVEGQGKQETQYF	TGTGCCAGCAGCAAAGTAGAGGGACAGGGCAAGCAGGAGACCCAGTACTTC
-	TRBJ2-3	-	TRBV7-2	CASSLVRGEIRDTQYF	TGTGCCAGCAGCTTAGTCAGGGGCGAGATTAGAGATACGCAGTATTTT
-	TRBJ2-3	many	TRBV5-1	CASGGTTDTQYF	TGCGCCAGCGGCGGGACCACAGATACGCAGTATTTT
TRBD2	TRBJ2-7	few	TRBV20-1	CSVGTSASPYGEQYF	TGCAGTGTCGGGACTAGCGCATCCCCCTACGGCGAGCAGTACTTC
-	TRBJ2-3	-	TRBV2	CASSGVRNTDTQYF	TGTGCCAGCAGTGGAGTCAGAAACACAGATACGCAGTATTTT
-	TRBJ2-1	-	TRBV28	CASTGGLLREQFF	TGTGCCAGCACCGGGGGGCTCCTACGTGAGCAGTTCTTC